The 3 T cell receptor beta chains below come from one sample, sequenced in a study of T cells after posttransplantation cyclophosphamide. Assay used: immunoSEQ multiplex PCR; TCRdb lists only in-frame clones, some missing. The table includes about 6,700 clones, approximately 77% detected once. Treatment was busulfan-fludarabine conditioning, a marrow graft, and cyclophosphamide on days +3 and +4. This specimen consisted of PBMCs, obtained after allogeneic stem cell transplant with posttransplant cyclophosphamide. These receptors were collected from a female patient aged 45-60 years who received an allogeneic stem cell transplant from a related donor, was CMV-positive, and had no GVHD. Some T cells may arise from the graft donor.

J is TRBJ1-6 and V is TRBV13; TRBD1 might be the D (5 bases). V gave up 6 bases and J gave up 14 bases, with 17 bases separating them. Per germline, CDR1 PRHDT and CDR2 FYEKMQ (reference sequence). The CDR3 sequence is 13 residues long. This chain's CDR3 is CASRGEAAGALHF. The DNA for the CDR3 is TGTGCCAGCAGGGGAGAAGCGGCGGGGGCCCTCCACTTT.

The CDR3 DNA is TGTGCCAGCACCTTGACGGGCGGAGGCCCCGATGAGCAGTTCTTC. Translation gives CASTLTGGGPDEQFF. The chain has TRBV6-1 and TRBJ2-1, with D perhaps matching TRBD2 (5 bases). This CDR3 is 15 amino acids long. From germline, CDR1 is MNHNS and CDR2 SASEGT. V was shortened by 7 bases and J by 8 bases, with 21 bases between the two germline ends.

This clone is a singleton in its sample. The chain recombines TRBV19 with TRBJ2-3, with 9 nucleotides matching TRBD2. V shed 1 base, J shed 6 bases, and the junction held 2 bases outside the gene matches. CDR1 and CDR2 from the germline V gene are LNHDA and SQIVND (reference sequence). This CDR3 spans 14 amino acids. The CDR3 DNA sequence: TGTGCCAGTAGTATAGGCCTAGCGGGGGATACGCAGTATTTT. Its translation is CASSIGLAGDTQYF.